This TCR beta chain was retrieved from a study of Ad26.COV2.S vaccination and SARS-CoV-2 variants. TCRdb keeps only in-frame clones here, not all; method: immunoSEQ multiplex PCR. The sample contains around 100,000 clones, 80% of which appear only once. CDR3 size: 13 residues. Germline loops: CDR1 MNHEY, CDR2 SMNVEV (reference sequence). Trimming removed 4 bases from V and 2 bases from J, with 9 bases in between. The rearrangement uses TRBV27 and TRBJ2-7, with D unclear. This clonotype was sampled from a human donor who had recovered from COVID-19. The sequenced sample was peripheral blood, obtained after recovery from COVID-19. CDR3 DNA sequence: TGTGCCAGCAGTTCCCTAGACACCTACGAGCAGTACTTC. This codes for CASSSLDTYEQYF.